Following are 2 T cell receptor beta chains from one sample sequenced in a study of T cell responses to AZD1222 COVID-19 vaccine. Libraries were prepared by immunoSEQ multiplex PCR; TCRdb keeps only in-frame clonotypes and omits some of them. The sample carries around 50,000 clones, roughly 80% recorded once. Sequenced material: peripheral blood, taken on day 0 of AZD1222 vaccination. The receptors were sampled from an adult in good health.

The chain recombines TRBV18 with TRBJ2-7; 12 bases match TRBD1. The ends lost 5 bases at V and 6 bases at J; junction bases unmatched: 5. The CDR3 is 14 residues long. Germline assignment: CDR1 KGHSH and CDR2 LQKENI. CDR3 in amino acids: CASSGTGGKSEQYF. In nucleotides, the CDR3 is TGTGCCAGCTCAGGGACAGGGGGCAAGTCCGAGCAGTACTTC.

This rearrangement joins TRBV19 to TRBJ1-5; D gene ambiguous. Trimming left V 2 bases short and J 6 bases short, with 5 bases between. Germline CDR1 LNHDA, CDR2 SQIVND (reference sequence). CDR3 length: 12 residues. The CDR3 sequence is CASSITAQPQHF. The CDR3 DNA follows: TGTGCCAGTAGTATAACCGCTCAGCCCCAGCATTTT. Based on the CDR3 plus reference TRBV19 and TRBJ1-5, the full variable domain is DGGITQSPKYLFRKEGQNVTLSCEQNLNHDAMYWYRQDPGQGLRLIYYSQIVNDFQKGDIAEGYSVSREKKESFPLTVTSAQKNPTAFYLCASSITAQPQHFGDGTRLSIL.